The rows below give T cell receptor beta chains drawn from one sample of a study of blood T cell repertoires in COVID-19. Clones were sequenced by immunoSEQ multiplex PCR, and TCRdb holds only the in-frame ones, with some missing. The table lists about 170,000 clones, approximately 90% of them singletons. Specimen: peripheral blood. These receptors were collected from a man aged 18 to 30 with COVID-19, enrolled during active disease. The CDR3 runs from the conserved cysteine through the conserved F or W. The D gene is left open where the match is weak. Some rows mark clone size as missing; the rest say once, few, many or name a class of expanded clone.

size: -; J: TRBJ2-5; V: TRBV4-1; D: -; CDR3: CASSQDQGRETQYF; DNA: TGCGCCAGCAGCCAAGATCAGGGCAGGGAGACCCAGTACTTC
size: -; J: TRBJ1-2; V: TRBV6-1; D: -; CDR3: CASSEARVGGYTF; DNA: TGTGCCAGCAGTGAAGCCAGGGTCGGAGGCTACACCTTC
size: -; J: TRBJ2-7; V: TRBV7-8; D: TRBD1; CDR3: CASSLGFGTVSEQYF; DNA: TGTGCCAGCAGCTTGGGCTTCGGGACAGTATCCGAGCAGTACTTC
size: once; J: TRBJ1-2; V: TRBV4-1; D: -; CDR3: CASSQGAIDSPRGYTF; DNA: TGCGCCAGCAGCCAAGGGGCCATAGATTCTCCACGTGGCTACACCTTC
size: -; J: TRBJ2-7; V: TRBV6-2/TRBV6-3; D: TRBD1; CDR3: CASSYDRASSYEQYF; DNA: TGTGCCAGCAGTTACGACAGGGCCAGCTCCTACGAGCAGTACTTC
size: -; J: TRBJ2-7; V: TRBV6-5; D: TRBD2; CDR3: CASRQTSGNGYEQYF; DNA: TGTGCCAGCAGGCAGACTAGCGGGAATGGTTACGAGCAGTACTTC
size: -; J: TRBJ1-1; V: TRBV27; D: -; CDR3: CASSLSGSLNTEAFF; DNA: TGTGCCAGCAGTTTATCGGGTAGCCTGAACACTGAAGCTTTCTTT
size: many; J: TRBJ2-1; V: TRBV7-8; D: TRBD2; CDR3: CASSLGTSGSWYNEQFF; DNA: TGTGCCAGCAGCCTTGGGACTAGCGGGAGTTGGTACAATGAGCAGTTCTTC
size: -; J: TRBJ2-3; V: TRBV30; D: TRBD1; CDR3: CAWSQGTGTFTDTQYF; DNA: TGTGCCTGGAGCCAGGGGACAGGGACCTTCACAGATACGCAGTATTTT
size: -; J: TRBJ1-5; V: TRBV15; D: -; CDR3: CATSNGGRVNQPQHF; DNA: TGTGCCACCAGCAATGGGGGGAGAGTAAATCAGCCCCAGCATTTT
size: -; J: TRBJ1-5; V: TRBV27; D: -; CDR3: CASRGQGNQPQHF; DNA: TGTGCCAGCAGGGGACAAGGCAATCAGCCCCAGCATTTT
size: -; J: TRBJ1-6; V: TRBV6-5; D: TRBD1; CDR3: CASSSPRQGYSPLHF; DNA: TGTGCCAGCAGTTCTCCGAGACAGGGCTATTCACCCCTCCACTTT
size: -; J: TRBJ1-2; V: TRBV5-6; D: TRBD1; CDR3: CASSLIDRVGYGYTF; DNA: TGTGCCAGCAGCTTAATCGACAGGGTGGGCTATGGCTACACCTTC
size: -; J: TRBJ1-2; V: TRBV7-9; D: -; CDR3: CASRGSNYGYTF; DNA: TGTGCCAGCAGGGGCAGTAACTATGGCTACACCTTC
size: -; J: TRBJ2-7; V: TRBV7-8; D: -; CDR3: CASSRSRYRLYEQYF; DNA: TGTGCCAGCAGCCGCAGTCGTTATAGACTCTACGAGCAGTACTTC
size: -; J: TRBJ1-4; V: TRBV4-2; D: TRBD1; CDR3: CASSHIQGEGEKLFF; DNA: TGTGCCAGCAGCCATATACAGGGGGAGGGTGAAAAACTGTTTTTT
size: few; J: TRBJ1-5; V: TRBV7-9; D: -; CDR3: CASSLYRRVSNQPQHF; DNA: TGTGCCAGCAGCTTATATCGCAGGGTAAGCAATCAGCCCCAGCATTTT
size: -; J: TRBJ2-7; V: TRBV12-3/TRBV12-4; D: -; CDR3: CASSKYYEQYF; DNA: TGTGCCAGCAGTAAATACTACGAGCAGTACTTC
size: -; J: TRBJ1-1; V: TRBV9; D: TRBD1; CDR3: CASSGVTGGNTEAFF; DNA: TGTGCCAGCAGCGGAGTAACAGGGGGGAACACTGAAGCTTTCTTT
size: -; J: TRBJ2-5; V: TRBV7-2; D: -; CDR3: CASSLARAFQETQYF; DNA: TGTGCCAGCAGCTTAGCGCGGGCCTTTCAAGAGACCCAGTACTTC
size: -; J: TRBJ2-7; V: TRBV5-1; D: -; CDR3: CASSPDNYEQYF; DNA: TGCGCCAGCAGCCCGGACAACTACGAGCAGTACTTC
size: -; J: TRBJ2-1; V: TRBV19; D: -; CDR3: CASRLGQGYYNEQFF; DNA: TGTGCCAGCCGGCTCGGCCAGGGGTACTACAATGAGCAGTTCTTC
size: -; J: TRBJ1-1; V: TRBV6-5; D: -; CDR3: CASSVTVNTEAFF; DNA: TGTGCCAGCAGCGTGACAGTGAACACTGAAGCTTTCTTT
size: -; J: TRBJ2-1; V: TRBV7-6; D: -; CDR3: CASSRGGARYDEQFF; DNA: TGTGCCAGCAGCCGAGGGGGGGCCCGGTATGATGAGCAGTTCTTC
size: -; J: TRBJ1-4; V: TRBV4-1; D: TRBD1; CDR3: CASSRGGTANEKLFF; DNA: TGCGCCAGCAGCCGAGGAGGGACAGCTAATGAAAAACTGTTTTTT
size: -; J: TRBJ1-1; V: TRBV7-9; D: -; CDR3: CASSPIHFEAFF; DNA: TGTGCCAGCAGCCCGATACATTTTGAAGCTTTCTTT
size: -; J: TRBJ1-2; V: TRBV5-1; D: TRBD1; CDR3: CASSWTGSDYGYTF; DNA: TGCGCCAGCAGCTGGACAGGGAGCGACTATGGCTACACCTTC